The T cell receptor beta chain described here comes from a study of OX40 agonist ivuxolimab in advanced cancers. Regarding the study as a whole: Those patients achieving a partial response at 0.1-3.0 mg/kg showed among the lowest clonal expansion.

The CDR3 totals 14 residues. Germline V gene data show CDR1 as SGHVS and CDR2 as FQNEAQ. Trimming removed 5 bases at V and 4 bases at J, with 12 bases between. Details on this clone: The antigen is undetermined.

Clones were sequenced by immunoSEQ multiplex PCR, and TCRdb holds only the in-frame ones, with some missing. The data contain about 88,000 clones, approximately 85% of them singletons. This receptor was taken from an adult with an advanced solid tumor such as melanoma, head and neck, liver or kidney cancer. V and J are TRBV7-8 and TRBJ1-5; no reliable D call. Specimen: CD4+ or CD8+ T cells sorted from blood, collected in a trial of the OX40 agonist ivuxolimab. This CDR3 is CASSPFGRNQPQHF. In DNA, the CDR3 is TGTGCCAGCAGCCCATTCGGGCGGAATCAGCCCCAGCATTTT.